Presented here are 22 T cell receptor beta chains from one specimen sequenced in a study of CD8+ T cells in alopecia areata. RNA was extracted and reverse transcribed into cDNA as the sequencing template. Profiled with immunoSEQ multiplex PCR; TCRdb holds only in-frame clones, not every one. Of roughly 250,000 clones listed, roughly two thirds are singletons. Specimen: CD4+ T cells sorted from blood, collected at week 0. Receptors originate from a human donor with alopecia areata.

V usage is TRBV5-4 and J usage is TRBJ2-5; 13 bases match TRBD2. This CDR3 region has 16 residues. The germline V gene has CDR1 SGHNT and CDR2 YYREEE (reference sequence). Trimming cost V 4 bases and J 2 bases; bases outside gene matches: 5. In nucleotides, the CDR3 is TGTGCCAGCAGCGCCGGGACTAGCGGGGTACAAGAGACCCAGTACTTC. It specifies CASSAGTSGVQETQYF.

The chain is built from TRBV7-3 and TRBJ1-6, with TRBD1 matching 9 bases. V trimming: 3 bases; J trimming: 4 bases; junction bases outside the gene matches: 4. Germline lookup yields CDR1 SGHTA and CDR2 FQGTGA. This CDR3 has 16 amino acids. CDR3 bases: TGTGCCAGCAGCTTCACAGGGGGCACTTATAATTCACCCCTCCACTTT. Protein: CASSFTGGTYNSPLHF. The full variable domain, its missing parts supplied by reference TRBV7-3 and TRBJ1-6, is GAGVSQTPSNKVTEKGKYVELRCDPISGHTALYWYRQSLGQGPEFLIYFQGTGAADDSGLPNDRFFAVRPEGSVSTLKIQRTERGDSAVYLCASSFTGGTYNSPLHFGNGTRLTVT.

The chain is built from TRBV2 and TRBJ1-3; unclear D gene. This CDR3 spans 14 amino acids. The germline gives CDR1 SNHLY, CDR2 FYNNEI. With 1 base removed from V and 2 bases from J, the gap between germline ends came to 6 bases. This chain's CDR3 is CASSEGAAGNTIYF. CDR3 DNA sequence: TGTGCCAGCAGTGAAGGGGCAGCTGGAAACACCATATATTTT.

As to this clone: The sample carries other DNA sequences with the same CDR3. This chain uses TRBV30 with TRBJ1-2; D is ambiguous. V shed 2 bases and J shed 5 bases, with 9 bases lying between them. Per the germline V gene, CDR1 is GTSNPN and CDR2 is SVGIG (reference sequence). The CDR3 totals 12 residues. The CDR3 sequence is CAWSRRGYGYTF. In DNA, the CDR3 is TGTGCCTGGAGTCGTAGAGGGTATGGCTACACCTTC.

The chain recombines TRBV2 with TRBJ2-7; 8 positions agree with TRBD2. There are 13 residues in the CDR3. Trimming took 6 bases from V and 7 from J; bases not matched to a gene: 8. Germline CDR1 SNHLY, CDR2 FYNNEI. The CDR3 nucleotides read TGTGCCAGCAGAGGACTAGCCTGGTGGGAGCAGTACTTC. Its protein is CASRGLAWWEQYF.

The chain has TRBV6-5 and TRBJ1-2, with D possibly matching TRBD1 (5 bases). The CDR3 covers 15 residues. Germline CDR1 and CDR2: MNHEY and SVGAGI. V gave up 2 bases and J gave up 1 base, with 11 bases separating them. CDR3 loop: CASSYVAGGNYGYTF. The DNA for the CDR3 is TGTGCCAGCAGTTACGTAGCCGGGGGTAACTATGGCTACACCTTC.

This chain joins TRBV7-6 and TRBJ1-1, with D possibly matching TRBD1 (5 bases). The ends were cut back, 4 bases at V and 4 bases at J, with 10 bases in the middle. The CDR3 is 13 residues long. Germline-derived CDR1 and CDR2 are SGHVS and FNYEAQ. The CDR3, as DNA: TGTGCCAGCAGCTCGGGGCCTGCCACTGAAGCTTTCTTT. The encoded protein is CASSSGPATEAFF.

V gene TRBV29-1 combines with J gene TRBJ2-3; D gene ambiguous. Per germline, CDR1 SQVTM and CDR2 ANQGSEA. The CDR3 contains 12 residues. V gave up 6 bases and J gave up 6 bases, with 13 bases separating them. CDR3 loop: CSVIPLVDTQYF. CDR3 DNA: TGCAGCGTGATCCCACTGGTGGATACGCAGTATTTT.

CDR3 nucleotide sequence: TGCGCCTCCCGGGCGCTAGTAAGAGCCGATACGCAGTATTTT. It yields the protein CASRALVRADTQYF. The chain has TRBV10-2 and TRBJ2-3, with unresolved D. The V end was cut by 11 bases, the J end by 6 bases, with 21 bases between. The germline V gene encodes CDR1 WSHSY and CDR2 SAAADI. The length of the CDR3 is 14 residues.

The rearrangement joins TRBV6-5 to TRBJ2-3, with D possibly called TRBD1 or TRBD2 (5 bases each). Germline V gives CDR1 MNHEY, CDR2 SVGAGI. The CDR3 runs to 16 residues. Trimming took off 0 bases at V and 4 bases at J, with 14 bases between the two ends. CDR3 sequence (DNA): TGTGCCAGCAGTTACTCGACCCCAGGGCGGGCAGATACGCAGTATTTT. It specifies CASSYSTPGRADTQYF.

The chain's CDR3 is CASNADGAYNSPLHF. The CDR3 bases are TGTGCCAGCAACGCGGATGGGGCCTATAATTCACCCCTCCACTTT. This chain connects TRBV2 to TRBJ1-6; D is unclear. CDR3 size: 15 residues. In germline, CDR1 is SNHLY, CDR2 FYNNEI. Trimming stripped 7 bases from V and 2 bases from J, with 12 bases between.

The CDR3 reads CASKRTDNQPQHF. In DNA form, the CDR3 reads TGTGCCAGCAAGCGGACGGACAATCAGCCCCAGCATTTT. This sequence joins TRBV7-9 and TRBJ1-5; no definite D call. Germline CDR1 and CDR2: SEHNR and FQNEAQ (reference sequence). Trimming left V 7 bases short and J 3 bases short, with 10 bases between. This CDR3 contains 13 residues.

This clone has a single count. The V gene is TRBV6-5, the J gene TRBJ1-2; D gene uncertain. CDR1 and CDR2 from the germline V gene are MNHEY and SVGAGI. Trimming took 0 bases from V and 2 from J, leaving 7 bases between them. This CDR3 spans 14 amino acids. The CDR3, as DNA: TGTGCCAGCAGTTACTCTCTTGTGAACTATGGCTACACCTTC. Translating gives CASSYSLVNYGYTF.

This chain uses TRBV9 with TRBJ1-2, with D uncertain. With 2 bases removed from V and 0 bases from J, the gap between germline ends came to 8 bases. Germline V CDR1 and CDR2: SGDLS, YYNGEE. The CDR3 covers 14 residues. CDR3 residues: CASSVGPTNYGYTF. The CDR3 bases are TGTGCCAGCAGCGTCGGACCAACTAACTATGGCTACACCTTC.

This sequence joins TRBV29-1 and TRBJ2-7, with D perhaps TRBD1 (6 bases). V lost 2 bases to trimming and J lost 4 bases, with 12 bases between them. This CDR3 contains 13 residues. Germline CDR1 and CDR2: SQVTM and ANQGSEA. The CDR3 loop is CSVENGQGYEQYF. For the CDR3, the DNA is TGCAGCGTTGAAAATGGGCAGGGGTACGAGCAGTACTTC.

The V call is TRBV7-8, the J call TRBJ2-3, with D possibly called TRBD1 or TRBD2 (5 bases each). V was clipped by 3 bases and J by 0 bases, with 10 bases between them. This CDR3 is built from 15 residues. CDR1 is SGHVS and CDR2 is FQNEAQ in the germline V gene. The CDR3 region is CASSLGTVSTDTQYF. CDR3 DNA sequence: TGTGCCAGCAGCTTGGGGACGGTCAGCACAGATACGCAGTATTTT.

This clone was recorded only once. The V gene is TRBV2, the J gene TRBJ2-3; the match to TRBD2 covers 8 bases. Germline CDR1 reads SNHLY; CDR2 reads FYNNEI. This CDR3 contains 17 residues. The V gene end was trimmed by 3 bases and the J gene end by 0 bases; junction bases not matched to a gene: 8. The DNA for the CDR3 is TGTGCCAGCAGTGATTTGAAAGCGGGAGTCAGCACAGATACGCAGTATTTT. Protein: CASSDLKAGVSTDTQYF.

The CDR3 sequence: CAWSQDTGELFF. CDR3 in DNA: TGTGCCTGGAGTCAAGACACCGGGGAGCTGTTTTTT. The chain carries TRBV30 and TRBJ2-2; D is undetermined. CDR1 is GTSNPN and CDR2 is SVGIG in the germline V gene (reference sequence). With 2 bases removed from V and 3 bases from J, the gap between germline ends came to 4 bases. This CDR3 contains 12 residues.

The rearrangement joins TRBV7-9 to TRBJ1-4; D ambiguous. CDR1 SEHNR and CDR2 FQNEAQ come from the germline V gene (reference sequence). The germline V and J ends were trimmed by 0 bases and 5 bases, with 10 bases remaining between them. The CDR3 loop spans 15 amino acids. As DNA, the CDR3 is TGTGCCAGCAGCTTAGCTCGGGTCGCGAATGAAAAACTGTTTTTT. Translating gives CASSLARVANEKLFF. The whole variable domain, remainder taken from reference TRBV7-9 and TRBJ1-4, is DTGVSQNPRHKITKRGQNVTFRCDPISEHNRLYWYRQTLGQGPEFLTYFQNEAQLEKSRLLSDRFSAERPKGSFSTLEIQRTEQGDSAMYLCASSLARVANEKLFFGSGTQLSVL.

V and J are TRBV7-3 and TRBJ2-3; unclear D gene. The length of the CDR3 is 14 residues. The V and J ends lost 5 bases and 10 bases respectively, with 19 bases between them. From germline, CDR1 is SGHTA and CDR2 FQGTGA. This chain's CDR3 is CASSPHGTSPPQYF. The CDR3 DNA is TGTGCCAGCAGCCCCCACGGTACCTCCCCCCCGCAGTATTTT. Complete variable domain (other parts from reference TRBV7-3 and TRBJ2-3): GAGVSQTPSNKVTEKGKYVELRCDPISGHTALYWYRQSLGQGPEFLIYFQGTGAADDSGLPNDRFFAVRPEGSVSTLKIQRTERGDSAVYLCASSPHGTSPPQYFGPGTRLTVL.

The chain links TRBV29-1 to TRBJ2-5; 7 positions agree with TRBD1. J gave up 0 bases and V 7 bases, and 2 bases lay outside the gene matches. This CDR3 is built from 12 residues. Germline lookup yields CDR1 SQVTM and CDR2 ANQGSEA. The CDR3 sequence is CSGGQYQETQYF. As DNA, the CDR3 is TGCAGCGGGGGACAGTACCAAGAGACCCAGTACTTC.

The V and J genes are TRBV30 and TRBJ1-1; tentative D call: TRBD1 (5 bases). This CDR3 comprises 12 residues. With 2 bases removed from V and 6 bases from J, the gap between germline ends came to 10 bases. The germline V gene has CDR1 GTSNPN and CDR2 SVGIG (reference sequence). The CDR3, as DNA: TGTGCCTGGAGTCCCGGAGGGGCTGAAGCTTTCTTT. Translating gives CAWSPGGAEAFF.